Reported below is one T cell receptor beta chain. Per the germline V gene, CDR1 is LGHNA and CDR2 is YSLEER. The V segment lost 3 bases and the J segment 13 bases; nucleotides outside the gene matches: 15. The CDR3 extends over 15 amino acids. With a J-beta primer mix and a sample-barcoded 5' primer, a second PCR ran about 7 to 12 cycles. TCRdb processed the 5' RACE reads anew with MiXCR; each CDR3 protein has one entry. Here the sample spans fewer than 1,000,000 distinct CDR3 sequences, less than 60% being singletons. The data are from a study of blood T cells in healthy people across ages. Sequenced input: blood. The TCR comes from a man older than 75 in good health. The V gene is TRBV4-3, the J gene TRBJ2-1, with TRBD2 identical over 7 bases. CDR3 coding DNA: TGCGCCAGCAGCCATCGCGGGGCGGGAGCACTGGGTCAGTTCTTC. Encoded protein: CASSHRGAGALGQFF.